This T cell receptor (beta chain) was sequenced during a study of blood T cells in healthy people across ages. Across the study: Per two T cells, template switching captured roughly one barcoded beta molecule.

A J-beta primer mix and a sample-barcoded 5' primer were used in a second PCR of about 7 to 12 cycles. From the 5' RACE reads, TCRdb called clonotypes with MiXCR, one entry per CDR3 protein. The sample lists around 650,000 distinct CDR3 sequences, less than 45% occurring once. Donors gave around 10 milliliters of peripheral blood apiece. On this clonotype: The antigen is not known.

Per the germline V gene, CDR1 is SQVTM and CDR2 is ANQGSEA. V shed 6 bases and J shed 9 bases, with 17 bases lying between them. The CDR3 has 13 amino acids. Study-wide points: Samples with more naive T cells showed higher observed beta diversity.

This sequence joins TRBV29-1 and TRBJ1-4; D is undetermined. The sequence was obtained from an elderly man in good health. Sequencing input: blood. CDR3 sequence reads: CSVGGPTDQKLFF. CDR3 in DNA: TGCAGCGTAGGCGGACCAACCGATCAAAAACTGTTTTTT.